These 7 T cell receptor beta chains originate from one sample sequenced in a study of T cells in tuberculosis. The table came from immunoSEQ multiplex PCR; TCRdb's copy has only in-frame clones and leaves some out. Among approximately 59,000 clones, roughly 86% were seen once, and the ten largest hold 21%. Cells were sorted from thawed PBMC rested overnight and stained with GMM-loaded CD1B tetramer, viability dye and anti-CD3. CD1B tetramers were loaded with Rhodococcus equi-derived C32 glucose monomycolate. Input material: CD1b-GMM tetramer-negative cells sorted from PBMCs. These receptors were collected from an adult woman with latent tuberculosis.

The genes are TRBV28 and TRBJ2-1; weak D call: TRBD2 (6 bases). V dropped 4 bases and J dropped 3 bases, with 16 bases sitting between them. Germline CDR1 and CDR2: MDHEN and SYDVKM. This CDR3 is 16 amino acids long. The CDR3 region has the DNA TGTGCCAGCAGTTCACCCAGCGGTAGCGGCTACAATGAGCAGTTCTTC. This codes for CASSSPSGSGYNEQFF.

The rearrangement links TRBV27 to TRBJ1-1, with D maybe TRBD1 (5 bases). Germline lookup yields CDR1 MNHEY and CDR2 SMNVEV (reference sequence). This CDR3 spans 15 amino acids. Trimming pared 6 bases from V and 0 bases from J, leaving 14 bases between. The CDR3 sequence: CASRPLQVMNTEAFF. The DNA for the CDR3 is TGTGCCAGCAGACCTCTACAGGTAATGAACACTGAAGCTTTCTTT.

The rearrangement links TRBV30 to TRBJ2-1; D gene ambiguous. Germline loops: CDR1 GTSNPN, CDR2 SVGIG (reference sequence). V dropped 4 bases and J dropped 7 bases, with 11 bases sitting between them. The CDR3 consists of 12 residues. The chain's CDR3 is CAWNAAQNEQFF. The CDR3 DNA reads TGTGCCTGGAATGCGGCTCAAAATGAGCAGTTCTTC.

V gene TRBV18 combines with J gene TRBJ2-5; weak D call: TRBD2 (5 bases). The CDR3 consists of 18 residues. From germline, CDR1 is KGHSH and CDR2 LQKENI. V dropped 1 base and J dropped 2 bases, with 20 bases sitting between them. The CDR3 DNA follows: TGTGCCAGCTCACCACGCATTTCGGGGAGTATCGGGCAAGAGACCCAGTACTTC. Protein sequence: CASSPRISGSIGQETQYF.

V gene TRBV9 combines with J gene TRBJ2-7; tentative D call: TRBD2 (6 bases). Germline CDR1 reads SGDLS; CDR2 reads YYNGEE. The CDR3 loop spans 12 amino acids. V shed 2 bases and J shed 6 bases, with 9 bases lying between them. Here the CDR3 reads CASSVGGGEQYF. The CDR3 DNA reads as TGTGCCAGCAGCGTGGGGGGTGGCGAGCAGTACTTC.

The chain employs TRBV11-2 and TRBJ2-1; unclear D gene. CDR3 length: 12 residues. Trimming took off 5 bases at V and 7 bases at J, with 9 bases between the two ends. Germline V gene data show CDR1 as SGHAT and CDR2 as FQNNGV. CDR3: CASSHARNEQFF. The DNA for the CDR3 is TGTGCCAGCAGCCATGCTAGGAATGAGCAGTTCTTC.

A single count supports this clone. The chain employs TRBV2 and TRBJ2-2, with 7 bases fitting TRBD1. Trimming removed 6 bases from V and 6 bases from J; junction bases left unmatched: 4. From germline, CDR1 is SNHLY and CDR2 FYNNEI. The CDR3 has 13 residues. CDR3 DNA: TGTGCCAGCAGCGTACAGGGGTCCGGGGAGCTGTTTTTT. Amino acid sequence: CASSVQGSGELFF.